This passage covers 14 T cell receptor beta chains from one sample sequenced in a study of OX40 agonist ivuxolimab in advanced cancers. Profiling relied on immunoSEQ multiplex PCR, and the TCRdb table lists in-frame clones only, not all of them. The sample carries about 65,000 clones, roughly nine tenths recorded once. The sequencing here drew on CD4+ or CD8+ T cells sorted from blood, taken in a trial of the OX40 agonist ivuxolimab. Receptor source: an adult with an advanced solid tumor such as melanoma, head and neck, liver or kidney cancer.

The CDR3 nucleotides are TGTGCCAGCAGCTTGGGGGGCAATGAGCAGTTCTTC. This gives the protein CASSLGGNEQFF. The J gene is TRBJ2-1, the V gene TRBV5-5; no definite D call. The ends were cut back, 0 bases at V and 6 bases at J, with 4 bases in the middle. The CDR3 runs to 12 residues. Germline assignment: CDR1 SGHKS and CDR2 YYEKEE (reference sequence).

V gene TRBV5-1 combines with J gene TRBJ2-7; D unclear. This CDR3 region has 12 residues. Germline V gene sequence: CDR1 SGHRS, CDR2 YFSETQ. V was clipped by 0 bases and J by 6 bases, with 7 bases between them. This CDR3 is CASSLGTGEQYF. CDR3 in DNA: TGCGCCAGCAGCTTGGGGACGGGCGAGCAGTACTTC.

The V call is TRBV19, the J call TRBJ1-2; 8 bases align to TRBD1. This CDR3 contains 13 residues. The germline CDR1 and CDR2 sequences are LNHDA and SQIVND (reference sequence). The V gene end was trimmed by 2 bases and the J gene end by 7 bases; junction bases not matched to a gene: 3. In DNA, the CDR3 is TGTGCCAGTAGTATACTCAGGGGGCTTGGCTACACCTTC. This sequence encodes CASSILRGLGYTF.

In this sample, this clone turned up once. This rearrangement joins TRBV27 to TRBJ1-1; 7 positions match TRBD1. The V segment lost 5 bases and the J segment 5 bases; nucleotides outside the gene matches: 17. Germline V gives CDR1 MNHEY, CDR2 SMNVEV (reference sequence). The CDR3 runs to 17 residues. This chain's CDR3 is CASSPRYQGGAGTEAFF. As DNA, the CDR3 is TGTGCCAGCAGTCCAAGATACCAAGGGGGCGCGGGGACTGAAGCTTTCTTT.

The chain links TRBV4-2 to TRBJ2-2; 13 bases align to TRBD2. CDR1 is LGHNA and CDR2 is YNFKEQ in the germline V gene. The CDR3 runs 16 residues. V was clipped by 0 bases and J by 5 bases; unmatched bases: 0. CDR3 region: CASSQELAGGTGELFF. As DNA, the CDR3 is TGTGCCAGCAGCCAAGAACTAGCGGGGGGGACCGGGGAGCTGTTTTTT.

DNA of the CDR3: TGTGCCAGCAGCCCCGGTAGGAACACTGAAGCTTTCTTT. Amino acid sequence: CASSPGRNTEAFF. The chain has TRBV14 and TRBJ1-1, with D unclear. The CDR3 contains 13 residues. Looked up from germline, CDR1 is SGHDN and CDR2 is FVKESK. Trimming removed 4 bases from V and 1 base from J, with 7 bases in between.

This sequence joins TRBV9 and TRBJ1-4; D is perhaps TRBD1 (5 bases). This CDR3 is 16 amino acids long. The V end was cut by 4 bases, the J end by 0 bases, with 13 bases between. The V gene's germline CDR1 is SGDLS and CDR2 YYNGEE. In nucleotides, the CDR3 is TGTGCCAGCAGCCCGCGACAGAGGGCAACTAATGAAAAACTGTTTTTT. Protein product: CASSPRQRATNEKLFF.

V gene TRBV29-1 combines with J gene TRBJ2-3; D is perhaps TRBD1 (6 bases). Germline CDR1 reads SQVTM; CDR2 reads ANQGSEA. This CDR3 region has 13 residues. The V and J ends lost 7 bases and 2 bases respectively, with 13 bases between them. CDR3 nucleotides: TGCAGCGCCGATGGACAGCTCACAGATACGCAGTATTTT. This codes for CSADGQLTDTQYF.

DNA of the CDR3: TGTGCCAGCAGCCTTCTCGGCCGCGACAATGAGCAGTTCTTC. It translates to CASSLLGRDNEQFF. The J gene is TRBJ2-1, the V gene TRBV11-3; unclear D gene. The CDR3 covers 14 residues. The V gene's germline CDR1 is SGHNT and CDR2 YENEEA. V lost 5 bases and J lost 5, with 13 bases in between.

This sequence joins TRBV21-1 and TRBJ2-3; the table's D call, TRBD2, was not checked against the DNA. TRBV21-1 is flagged as a pseudogene. The CDR3 sequence is 18 residues long. The CDR3 loop reads CASSEPPGTSASTDTQYF. DNA for the CDR3: TGTGCCAGCAGCGAACCGCCCGGGACTAGCGCCTCCACAGATACGCAGTATTTT.

This chain uses TRBV10-2 with TRBJ1-6; 8 bases align to TRBD1. After removal of 3 bases from V and 9 bases from J, the junction contained 10 bases not matched to a gene. The CDR3 extends over 16 amino acids. Germline V gene data show CDR1 as WSHSY and CDR2 as SAAADI. CDR3 bases: TGCGCCAGCAGTGACCTAGACAGGGGAAGAGGTTCACCCCTCCACTTT. As protein: CASSDLDRGRGSPLHF.

In its sample, this clone was seen once. The gene calls are TRBV2 and TRBJ1-4; a possible D gene is TRBD1 (5 bases). CDR1 SNHLY and CDR2 FYNNEI come from the germline V gene. The CDR3 has 13 residues. V shed 6 bases and J shed 7 bases, with 12 bases lying between them. The DNA of the CDR3 is TGTGCCAGCAGGGACATCGGTTTTGAAAAACTGTTTTTT. This translates into CASRDIGFEKLFF.

The rearrangement joins TRBV6-1 to TRBJ1-2, with TRBD1 matching 9 bases. V lost 5 bases and J lost 4; bases outside the gene matches: 8. Germline V gene sequence: CDR1 MNHNS, CDR2 SASEGT. The CDR3 totals 15 residues. The CDR3 sequence: CASSSGTGKLYGYTF. In nucleotides, the CDR3 is TGTGCCAGCAGTTCGGGGACAGGGAAACTCTATGGCTACACCTTC.

The chain carries TRBV5-1 and TRBJ2-4; 10 nucleotides match TRBD1. V lost 4 bases and J lost 8; bases outside the gene matches: 6. The CDR3 is 14 residues long. Germline lookup yields CDR1 SGHRS and CDR2 YFSETQ. Here the CDR3 DNA reads TGCGCCAGCAGCACCGGGACAGGGGACCACATTCAGTACTTC. Translating it yields CASSTGTGDHIQYF.